This T cell receptor (beta chain) was sequenced for a study of shared clonotypes between healthy human individuals. The CDR3 is made up of 15 amino acids. The ends were cut back, 4 bases at V and 2 bases at J, with 12 bases in the middle. Germline assignment: CDR1 MNHNS and CDR2 SASEGT. Assay: immunoSEQ multiplex PCR; the TCRdb copy retains only in-frame clones and omits some. The sample includes approximately 1.5 million clones, 98% of them seen just once. The chain employs TRBV6-1 and TRBJ2-1, with D perhaps matching TRBD2 (5 bases). What was sequenced was naive CD4+ T cells sorted from blood. Indicated subset: CD45RA+ positively selected. The clonotype originates from a young man in good health. In DNA, the CDR3 is TGTGCCAGCAGTGCGGACCTCGGGGCCTACAATGAGCAGTTCTTC. This gives the protein CASSADLGAYNEQFF.